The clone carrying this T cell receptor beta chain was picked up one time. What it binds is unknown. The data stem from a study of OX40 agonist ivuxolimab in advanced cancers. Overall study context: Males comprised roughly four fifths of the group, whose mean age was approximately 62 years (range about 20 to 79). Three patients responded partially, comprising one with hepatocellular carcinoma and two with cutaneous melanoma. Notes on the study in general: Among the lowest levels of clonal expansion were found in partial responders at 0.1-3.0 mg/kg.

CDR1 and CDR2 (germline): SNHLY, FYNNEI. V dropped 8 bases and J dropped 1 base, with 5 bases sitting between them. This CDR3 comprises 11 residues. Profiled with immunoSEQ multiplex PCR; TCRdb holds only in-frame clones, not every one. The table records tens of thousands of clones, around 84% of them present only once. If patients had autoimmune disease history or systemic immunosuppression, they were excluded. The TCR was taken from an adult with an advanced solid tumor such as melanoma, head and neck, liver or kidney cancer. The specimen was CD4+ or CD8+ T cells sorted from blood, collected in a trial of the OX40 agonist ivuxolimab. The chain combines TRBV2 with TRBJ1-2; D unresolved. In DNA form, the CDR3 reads TGTGCCAGCGGCCGTAACTATGGCTACACCTTC. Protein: CASGRNYGYTF. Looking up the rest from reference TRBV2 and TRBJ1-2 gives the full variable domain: EPEVTQTPSHQVTQMGQEVILRCVPISNHLYFYWYRQILGQKVEFLVSFYNNEISEKSEIFDDQFSVERPDGSNFTLKIRSTKLEDSAMYFCASGRNYGYTFGSGTRLTVV.